These T cell receptor beta chains were read from a single sample in a study of graft-versus-host responses after intestinal transplantation. Repertoires were generated with immunoSEQ multiplex PCR, while TCRdb's copy carries only in-frame clones and drops some. The sample lists 84,000 or so clones, roughly 92% seen once, with less than 0.4% in the top ten. No antigen has been identified for these receptors. The specimen was unstimulated CD4+ T cells sorted from spleen or lymph node cells, collected before intestinal transplant. Every receptor here comes from a human donor who received an intestinal transplant. The CDR3 runs from the conserved cysteine through the conserved F or W. Each record gives: J gene, D gene, V gene, CDR3 length, clone size, CDR3 protein. D genes are given only for firm matches. Rows give clone size only sometimes, using once, few, many, or a class for an expanded clone.

J: TRBJ2-2; D: -; V: TRBV28; length: 13; size: -; CDR3: CASSSYIGWELFF
J: -; D: TRBD1; V: TRBV6-1; length: 16; size: -; CDR3: CASSANWDRASYEQYF
J: TRBJ1-3; D: -; V: TRBV5-6; length: 15; size: -; CDR3: CASGLRGRSGNTIYF
J: TRBJ1-1; D: -; V: TRBV7-9; length: 13; size: -; CDR3: CASNTRQDTEAFF
J: TRBJ2-7; D: -; V: TRBV19; length: 15; size: -; CDR3: CASSLRTGPSYEQYF
J: TRBJ1-1; D: TRBD1; V: TRBV7-6; length: 14; size: -; CDR3: CASSRQGVYTEAFF
J: TRBJ1-5; D: -; V: TRBV4-1; length: 16; size: -; CDR3: CASSQASQGLHQPQHF
J: TRBJ2-1; D: TRBD2; V: TRBV9; length: 14; size: -; CDR3: CASSGTSVDNEQFF
J: TRBJ1-1; D: -; V: TRBV6-5; length: 14; size: -; CDR3: CASSYGQENTEAFF
J: TRBJ2-1; D: TRBD2; V: TRBV6-1; length: 15; size: -; CDR3: CASSAAGGAYNEQFF
J: TRBJ1-6; D: -; V: TRBV27; length: 14; size: -; CDR3: CASTVPGYNSPLHF
J: TRBJ1-3; D: -; V: TRBV29-1; length: 12; size: -; CDR3: CSAQDSGNTIYF
J: TRBJ1-3; D: TRBD1; V: TRBV5-6; length: 13; size: -; CDR3: CASSLTGANTIYF
J: TRBJ1-1; D: -; V: TRBV19; length: 14; size: -; CDR3: CASSIILGGTEAFF
J: -; D: -; V: TRBV5-6; length: 14; size: -; CDR3: CASSLQGRGFEQYF
J: TRBJ1-2; D: TRBD1; V: TRBV5-1; length: 13; size: -; CDR3: CASRGGGVDGYTF
J: TRBJ1-1; D: -; V: TRBV18; length: 14; size: -; CDR3: CASSIIQENTEAFF
J: TRBJ1-2; D: -; V: TRBV6-5; length: 13; size: -; CDR3: CASSQQRRAGYTF
J: TRBJ1-6; D: -; V: TRBV5-4; length: 16; size: few; CDR3: CASSFVGRERNSPLHF
J: TRBJ2-1; D: -; V: TRBV6-1; length: 15; size: few; CDR3: CASSEEDLLFNEQFF
J: -; D: -; V: TRBV11-2; length: 14; size: once; CDR3: CASTYLDRFYEQYF
J: TRBJ2-1; D: -; V: TRBV5-1; length: 14; size: -; CDR3: CASSLGDEHNEQFF
J: TRBJ2-7; D: -; V: TRBV20-1; length: 10; size: -; CDR3: CSAFGYEQYF
J: TRBJ2-3; D: TRBD2; V: TRBV5-6; length: 13; size: -; CDR3: CASSRTSADTQYF
J: TRBJ2-7; D: TRBD1; V: TRBV5-1; length: 18; size: -; CDR3: CASSFPGTGLSRSYEQYF
J: TRBJ1-1; D: -; V: TRBV5-1; length: 14; size: -; CDR3: CASSLVGQNTEAFF
J: TRBJ1-1; D: -; V: TRBV11-3; length: 13; size: -; CDR3: CASSLDGGAGAFF
J: TRBJ2-7; D: TRBD2; V: TRBV19; length: 14; size: once; CDR3: CASRASGSGYEQYF
J: TRBJ1-1; D: -; V: TRBV5-1; length: 14; size: -; CDR3: CASSLDRVDTEAFF
J: TRBJ2-3; D: -; V: TRBV6-5; length: 15; size: -; CDR3: CASSYVSTDLRAQYF
J: TRBJ2-2; D: -; V: TRBV18; length: 15; size: -; CDR3: CASSPRQTNTGELFF
J: TRBJ1-2; D: -; V: TRBV11-2; length: 13; size: -; CDR3: CASSLLTANGYTF
J: TRBJ2-1; D: TRBD1; V: TRBV18; length: 15; size: -; CDR3: CASSPGQGAENEQFF
J: TRBJ2-7; D: -; V: TRBV9; length: 14; size: once; CDR3: CASSVQVSSYEQYF
J: TRBJ2-1; D: TRBD1; V: TRBV6-1; length: 12; size: -; CDR3: CASSAEQGSPFF
J: TRBJ1-5; D: -; V: TRBV2; length: 13; size: -; CDR3: CASRQGSNQPQHF
J: TRBJ2-2; D: -; V: TRBV27; length: 14; size: -; CDR3: CASSIGIYTGELFF
J: TRBJ2-1; D: -; V: TRBV5-1; length: 14; size: few; CDR3: CASSLDRRGNEQFF
J: TRBJ1-5; D: TRBD1; V: TRBV6-1; length: 14; size: -; CDR3: CASKLTGGDQPQHF
J: TRBJ2-5; D: TRBD2; V: TRBV5-8; length: 17; size: -; CDR3: CASSLPWGSGGQETQYF
J: TRBJ2-5; D: -; V: TRBV7-7; length: 14; size: -; CDR3: CASSLVGTQETQYF
J: TRBJ2-7; D: -; V: TRBV13; length: 12; size: -; CDR3: CASSLRSYEQYF
J: -; D: -; V: TRBV7-9; length: 14; size: few; CDR3: CASSLGVIQFEQYF
J: TRBJ2-5; D: -; V: TRBV18; length: 11; size: -; CDR3: CASSSEETQYF
J: TRBJ2-7; D: TRBD1; V: TRBV28; length: 17; size: -; CDR3: CASSLDWTGEAPYEQYF
J: TRBJ2-5; D: TRBD1; V: TRBV27; length: 15; size: -; CDR3: CASSSPGQGRETQYF
J: TRBJ2-7; D: -; V: TRBV27; length: 15; size: few; CDR3: CASSFLARQTYEQYF
J: TRBJ2-5; D: -; V: TRBV18; length: 14; size: -; CDR3: CASSRPGFQETQYF
J: TRBJ2-7; D: -; V: TRBV14; length: 13; size: -; CDR3: CASSRNPSYEQYF
J: TRBJ1-5; D: -; V: TRBV27; length: 15; size: -; CDR3: CASSRLDSLNQPQHF
J: TRBJ1-5; D: TRBD1; V: TRBV7-2; length: 14; size: -; CDR3: CASSGDSSNQPQHF
J: TRBJ2-7; D: TRBD1; V: TRBV27; length: 14; size: -; CDR3: CASSSDRGAYEQYF